This T cell receptor (beta chain) comes out of a study of blood T cell repertoires in COVID-19. Profiled with immunoSEQ multiplex PCR; TCRdb holds only in-frame clones, not every one. The table lists under 200,000 clones, 83% of them singletons. The CDR3 covers 14 residues. Germline assignment: CDR1 MDHEN and CDR2 SYDVKM. The J segment lost 0 bases and the V segment lost 9 bases, leaving 4 bases of the junction unmatched. The sample consisted of peripheral blood. The chain has TRBV28 and TRBJ2-7; 11 bases match TRBD2. The clonotype was recovered from a human donor in a cohort sampled during active COVID-19. In DNA form, the CDR3 reads TGTGCCAGTCTAGCGGGAGGTAGCTCCTACGAGCAGTACTTC. Amino acids: CASLAGGSSYEQYF.